A selection of T cell receptor beta chains follows, all from one sample in a study of blood T cell repertoires in COVID-19. Sequenced by immunoSEQ multiplex PCR; TCRdb stores in-frame clones only, minus some. The data show about 160,000 clones, 65% to 85% seen once. Sequencing was done on a sample of peripheral blood. These receptors all come from a woman of 80 years or more with active or convalescent COVID-19. The CDR3 runs from the conserved cysteine through the conserved F or W. The D gene is left open where the match is weak. Clone size is stated in some rows and not others, as once, few, many or a class when expanded.

D,V,size,J,CDR3,DNA
-,TRBV18,few,TRBJ2-1,CASSPQAGDEQFF,TGTGCCAGCTCACCACAGGCAGGGGATGAGCAGTTCTTC
-,TRBV19,once,TRBJ1-5,CATNRGDYSNQPQHF,TGTGCCACCAACCGGGGGGACTATAGCAATCAGCCCCAGCATTTT
-,TRBV14,-,TRBJ2-4,CASSQAGSSGRAKNIQYF,TGTGCCAGCAGCCAAGCGGGATCGTCAGGCCGGGCCAAAAACATTCAGTACTTC
-,TRBV9,-,TRBJ2-7,CASSGGSRYEQYF,TGTGCCAGCAGTGGGGGGAGCCGCTACGAGCAGTACTTC
TRBD1,TRBV10-2,-,TRBJ1-5,CASRSGTGVVQPQHF,TGCGCCAGCAGGTCCGGGACAGGGGTGGTTCAGCCCCAGCATTTT
-,TRBV18,-,TRBJ2-4,CASSTPSIAKNIQYF,TGTGCCAGCTCAACCCCAAGCATAGCCAAAAACATTCAGTACTTC
-,TRBV4-2,-,TRBJ1-6,CASSQDPGSGSPLHF,TGTGCCAGCAGCCAAGATCCAGGGTCAGGGTCACCCCTCCACTTT
-,TRBV19,once,TRBJ2-1,CASSIGGPSYNEQFF,TGTGCCAGTAGTATAGGGGGGCCCTCCTACAATGAGCAGTTCTTC
-,TRBV14,-,TRBJ2-1,CASSQDLKTGNDNEQFF,TGTGCCAGCAGCCAAGATTTAAAGACAGGTAATGACAATGAGCAGTTCTTC
-,TRBV3-1/TRBV3-2,-,TRBJ2-7,CASSLSYSYEQYF,TGTGCCAGCAGCCTTAGTTACTCCTACGAGCAGTACTTC
-,TRBV5-1,-,TRBJ1-1,CASSLAWGAGTEAFF,TGCGCCAGCAGCTTGGCCTGGGGAGCGGGAACTGAAGCTTTCTTT
-,TRBV19,-,TRBJ1-4,CASSIALAANEKLFF,TGTGCCAGTAGTATAGCTCTCGCGGCTAATGAAAAACTGTTTTTT
TRBD1,TRBV4-3,-,TRBJ2-3,CASSLSPGTGSTDTQYF,TGCGCCAGCAGCCTTTCCCCCGGGACAGGAAGCACAGATACGCAGTATTTT
-,TRBV11-2,-,TRBJ2-7,CASSLERGGYEQYF,TGTGCCAGCAGCTTAGAGAGGGGGGGGTACGAGCAGTACTTC
TRBD1,TRBV27,-,TRBJ1-2,CASSLRTGALRDYGYTF,TGTGCCAGCAGTCTACGGACAGGGGCCCTCCGGGACTATGGCTACACCTTC
-,TRBV29-1,-,TRBJ2-2,CSVSRGIGAGELFF,TGCAGCGTTTCCCGGGGGATCGGTGCCGGGGAGCTGTTTTTT
-,TRBV6-5,once,TRBJ1-5,CASSSGDGGPQHF,TGTGCCAGCAGTTCCGGTGACGGCGGGCCCCAGCATTTT
TRBD1,TRBV11-2,-,TRBJ1-2,CASSAQGKDYGYTF,TGTGCCAGCAGCGCACAGGGGAAGGACTATGGCTACACCTTC
TRBD2,TRBV24-1,-,TRBJ2-1,CATAAGAYNEQFF,TGTGCCACCGCCGCGGGAGCCTACAATGAGCAGTTCTTC
TRBD1,TRBV25-1,-,TRBJ2-2,CASVDRETGELFF,TGTGCCAGCGTCGACAGGGAAACCGGGGAGCTGTTTTTT
TRBD2,TRBV9,-,TRBJ2-1,CASSVGGSVYNEQFF,TGTGCCAGCAGCGTCGGGGGGTCGGTCTACAATGAGCAGTTCTTC
TRBD1,TRBV10-3,-,TRBJ1-4,CASNQGATNEKLFF,TGTGCCAGTAACCAGGGGGCAACTAATGAAAAACTGTTTTTT
-,TRBV6-2/TRBV6-3,-,TRBJ1-6,CASSLQGINSPLHF,TGTGCCAGCAGCCTACAGGGTATTAATTCACCCCTCCACTTT
-,TRBV5-1,-,TRBJ1-2,CASSNTGNYGYTF,TGCGCCAGCAGCAATACAGGGAACTATGGCTACACCTTC
TRBD1,TRBV29-1,-,TRBJ1-5,CSVIAGTGTNQPQHF,TGCAGCGTCATAGCCGGGACAGGGACCAATCAGCCCCAGCATTTT
-,TRBV6-5,-,TRBJ1-1,CASSSWTAMNTEAFF,TGTGCCAGCAGTTCCTGGACAGCTATGAACACTGAAGCTTTCTTT
TRBD1,TRBV4-1,once,TRBJ1-6,CASSQDGRGRNNSPLHF,TGCGCCAGCAGCCAAGACGGCAGGGGGCGAAATAATTCACCCCTCCACTTT
-,TRBV6-5,-,TRBJ2-7,CASTTWTADSYEQYF,TGTGCCAGCACCACCTGGACAGCGGACTCCTACGAGCAGTACTTC
-,TRBV13,-,TRBJ1-2,CASSSLLEGYTF,TGTGCCAGCAGCTCGCTACTGGAGGGCTACACCTTC
TRBD1,TRBV30,-,TRBJ2-2,CASQGVGQGFTGELFF,TGTGCCTCCCAGGGGGTGGGACAGGGGTTTACCGGGGAGCTGTTTTTT
TRBD2,TRBV6-2/TRBV6-3,-,TRBJ2-3,CASSSGLAGGKAGADTQYF,TGTGCCAGCAGTTCGGGACTAGCGGGGGGCAAAGCGGGAGCAGATACGCAGTATTTT
-,TRBV5-8,-,TRBJ1-6,CASSLLMSSYNSPLHF,TGTGCCAGCAGCTTGTTAATGAGCTCCTATAATTCACCCCTCCACTTT
TRBD1,TRBV19,-,TRBJ1-1,CASSRDREKAFF,TGTGCCAGTAGCCGGGACAGGGAAAAAGCTTTCTTT
-,TRBV30,-,TRBJ2-1,CAWSQGDNEQFF,TGTGCCTGGAGTCAAGGGGACAATGAGCAGTTCTTC
-,TRBV28,-,TRBJ1-5,CASSLVQGRQPQHF,TGTGCCAGCAGTTTAGTGCAGGGGCGTCAGCCCCAGCATTTT
-,TRBV19,-,TRBJ2-2,CASSTGGGGTGELFF,TGTGCCAGTAGTACCGGCGGCGGCGGCACCGGGGAGCTGTTTTTT
-,TRBV6-2/TRBV6-3,-,TRBJ1-5,CASSYLSENQPQHF,TGTGCCAGCAGTTACCTTTCGGAGAATCAGCCCCAGCATTTT
-,TRBV7-2,-,TRBJ1-3,CASSLEVTSGNTIYF,TGTGCCAGCAGCTTAGAAGTGACTTCTGGAAACACCATATATTTT
TRBD2,TRBV7-8,-,TRBJ2-7,CASKLTGTSGGRAYEQYF,TGTGCCAGCAAACTTACCGGGACTAGCGGGGGCCGCGCCTACGAGCAGTACTTC
-,TRBV5-6,once,TRBJ1-2,CASSLVGVGGYTF,TGTGCCAGCAGCTTGGTAGGGGTTGGTGGCTACACCTTC